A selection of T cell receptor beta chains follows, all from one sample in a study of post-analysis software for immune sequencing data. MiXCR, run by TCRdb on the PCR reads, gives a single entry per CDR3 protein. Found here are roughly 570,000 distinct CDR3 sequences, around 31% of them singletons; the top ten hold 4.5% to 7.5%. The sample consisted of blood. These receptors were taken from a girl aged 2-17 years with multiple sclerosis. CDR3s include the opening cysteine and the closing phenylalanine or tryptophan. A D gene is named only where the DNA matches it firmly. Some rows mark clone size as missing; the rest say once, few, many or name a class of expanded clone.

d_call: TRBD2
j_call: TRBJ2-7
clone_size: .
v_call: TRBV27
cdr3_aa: CASSPIGGGSYEQYF
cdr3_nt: TGTGCCAGCAGTCCCATCGGGGGGGGCTCCTACGAGCAGTACTTC

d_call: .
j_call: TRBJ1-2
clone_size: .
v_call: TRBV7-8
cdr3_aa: CASSPIGGSTRGYTF
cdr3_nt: TGTGCCAGCAGCCCAATCGGGGGCTCCACGAGGGGCTACACCTTC

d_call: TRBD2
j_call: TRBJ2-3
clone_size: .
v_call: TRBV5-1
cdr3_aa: CASSLEGRLAGNTDTQYF
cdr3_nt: TGCGCCAGCAGCTTGGAGGGGAGGCTAGCGGGGAACACAGATACGCAGTATTTT

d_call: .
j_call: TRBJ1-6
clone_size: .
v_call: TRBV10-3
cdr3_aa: CAISEGRGTSPLHF
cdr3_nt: TGTGCCATCAGTGAGGGGCGTGGGACTTCACCCCTCCACTTT

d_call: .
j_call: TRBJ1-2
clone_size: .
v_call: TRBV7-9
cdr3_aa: CASSLAGAPYGYTF
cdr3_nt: TGTGCCAGCAGCTTAGCTGGGGCCCCCTATGGCTACACCTTC

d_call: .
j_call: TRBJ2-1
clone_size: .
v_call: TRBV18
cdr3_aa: CASSANYGEEFF
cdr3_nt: TGTGCCAGCTCCGCCAATTACGGTGAGGAGTTCTTC

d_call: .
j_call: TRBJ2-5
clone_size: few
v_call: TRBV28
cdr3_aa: CASSLWGEETQYF
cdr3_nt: TGTGCCAGCAGTTTATGGGGGGAAGAGACCCAGTACTTC

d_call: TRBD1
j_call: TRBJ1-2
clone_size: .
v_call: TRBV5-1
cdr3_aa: CASSPGQGAQGYTF
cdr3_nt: TGCGCCAGCAGCCCGGGACAGGGGGCGCAGGGCTACACCTTC

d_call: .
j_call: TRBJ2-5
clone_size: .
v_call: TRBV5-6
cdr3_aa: CASSWGAVPETQYF
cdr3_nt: TGTGCCAGCAGCTGGGGGGCCGTACCAGAGACCCAGTACTTC

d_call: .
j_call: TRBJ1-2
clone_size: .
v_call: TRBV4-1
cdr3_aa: CASSQEQGWYGYTF
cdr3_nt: TGCGCCAGCAGCCAAGAACAGGGATGGTATGGCTACACCTTC

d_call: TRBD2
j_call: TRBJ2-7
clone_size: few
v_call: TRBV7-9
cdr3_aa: CASSLAKTSGGYEQYF
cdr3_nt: TGTGCCAGCAGCTTAGCGAAAACTAGCGGGGGCTACGAGCAGTACTTC

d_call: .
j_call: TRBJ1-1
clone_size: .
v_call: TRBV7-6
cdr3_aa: CTSSLRHSNTEAFF
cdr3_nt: TGTACCAGCAGCCTCCGACATTCAAACACTGAAGCTTTCTTT

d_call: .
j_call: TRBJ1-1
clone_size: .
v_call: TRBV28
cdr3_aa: CASSFGFQNTEAFF
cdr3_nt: TGTGCCAGCAGTTTTGGTTTCCAGAACACTGAAGCTTTCTTT

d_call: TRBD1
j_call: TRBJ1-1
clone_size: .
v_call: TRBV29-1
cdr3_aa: CSVLTGGSGEAFF
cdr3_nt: TGCAGCGTCCTCACAGGGGGCTCAGGTGAAGCTTTCTTT

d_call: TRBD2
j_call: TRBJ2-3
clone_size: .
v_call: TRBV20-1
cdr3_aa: CSALTSGGAGDTQYF
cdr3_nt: TGCAGTGCTTTGACTAGCGGGGGGGCAGGAGATACGCAGTATTTT

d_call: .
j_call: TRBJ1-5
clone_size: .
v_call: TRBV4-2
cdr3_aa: CASSQEQASAQPQHF
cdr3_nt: TGTGCCAGCAGCCAAGAGCAGGCATCGGCTCAGCCCCAGCATTTT

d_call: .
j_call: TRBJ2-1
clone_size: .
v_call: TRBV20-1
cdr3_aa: CSASKRRNGQFF
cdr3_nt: TGCAGTGCTAGTAAGCGGCGGAATGGGCAGTTCTTC

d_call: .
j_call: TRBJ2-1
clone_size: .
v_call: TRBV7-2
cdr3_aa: CASGPGGLGASYEQFF
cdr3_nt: TGTGCCAGCGGCCCTGGTGGGCTCGGGGCGAGTTATGAGCAGTTCTTC

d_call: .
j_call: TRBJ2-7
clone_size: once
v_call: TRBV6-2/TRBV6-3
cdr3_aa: CASFNGLSSYEQYF
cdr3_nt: TGTGCCAGCTTTAACGGCTTAAGCTCCTACGAGCAGTACTTC

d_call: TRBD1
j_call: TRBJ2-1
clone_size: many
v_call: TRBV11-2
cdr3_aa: CASSTYQGQGTVKYNEQFF
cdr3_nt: TGTGCCAGCAGCACTTACCAGGGACAGGGGACGGTTAAGTACAATGAGCAGTTCTTC

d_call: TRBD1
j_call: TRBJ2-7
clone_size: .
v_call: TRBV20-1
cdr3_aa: CSADPMDRSSYEQYF
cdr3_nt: TGCAGTGCCGACCCAATGGACAGGAGCTCCTACGAGCAGTACTTC

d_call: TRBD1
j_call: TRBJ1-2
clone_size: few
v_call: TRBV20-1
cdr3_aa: CSASGQVGYTF
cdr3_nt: TGCAGTGCTAGCGGACAGGTTGGCTACACCTTC

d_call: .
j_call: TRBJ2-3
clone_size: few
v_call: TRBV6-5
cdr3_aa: CASSRGVDTQYF
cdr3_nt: TGTGCCAGCAGTCGAGGGGTAGATACGCAGTATTTT

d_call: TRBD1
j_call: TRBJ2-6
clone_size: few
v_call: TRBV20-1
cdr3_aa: CSAVPPRGQVGSTGANVLTF
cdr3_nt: TGCAGTGCTGTGCCCCCAAGGGGACAGGTAGGGAGTACTGGGGCCAACGTCCTGACTTTC

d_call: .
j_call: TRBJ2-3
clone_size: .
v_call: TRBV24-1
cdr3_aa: CATSDRRPTGMNTQYF
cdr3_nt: TGTGCCACCAGTGACCGGCGGCCAACGGGGATGAATACGCAGTATTTT

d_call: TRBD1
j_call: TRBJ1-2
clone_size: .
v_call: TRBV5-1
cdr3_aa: CVSKEGQGIGYTF
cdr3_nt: TGCGTCAGCAAGGAGGGACAGGGAATTGGCTACACCTTC

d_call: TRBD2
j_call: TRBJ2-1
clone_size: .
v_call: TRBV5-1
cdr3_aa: CASSSISGGANEQFF
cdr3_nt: TGCGCCAGCAGCTCGATAAGCGGGGGGGCCAATGAGCAGTTCTTC

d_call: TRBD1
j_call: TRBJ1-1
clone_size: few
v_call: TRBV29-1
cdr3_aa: CSVERAGRTGSEAFF
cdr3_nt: TGCAGCGTCGAAAGGGCCGGTAGGACAGGATCTGAAGCTTTCTTT

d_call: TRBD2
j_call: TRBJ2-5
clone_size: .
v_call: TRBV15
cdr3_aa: CATSRDGLAGFQETQYF
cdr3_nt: TGTGCCACCAGCAGAGATGGTCTAGCGGGATTCCAAGAGACCCAGTACTTC

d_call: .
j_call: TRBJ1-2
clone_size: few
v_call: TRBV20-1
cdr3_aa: CSAKDKSDTF
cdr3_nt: TGCAGTGCTAAGGACAAATCAGACACCTTC

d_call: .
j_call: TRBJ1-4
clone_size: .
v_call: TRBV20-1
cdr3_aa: CSARKPGTRYEKLFF
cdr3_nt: TGCAGTGCTAGAAAACCCGGGACAAGATATGAAAAACTGTTTTTT

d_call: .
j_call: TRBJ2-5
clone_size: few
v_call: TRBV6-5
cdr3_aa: CASSYSRGVETQYF
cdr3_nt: TGTGCCAGCAGTTACTCGAGGGGGGTAGAGACCCAGTACTTC

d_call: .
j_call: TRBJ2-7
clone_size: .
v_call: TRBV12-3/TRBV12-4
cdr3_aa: CASSPSGQTYEQYF
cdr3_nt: TGTGCCAGCAGTCCGTCTGGACAGACCTACGAGCAGTACTTC

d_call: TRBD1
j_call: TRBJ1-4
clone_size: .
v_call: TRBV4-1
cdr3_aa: CASSLQTGLEKLFF
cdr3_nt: TGCGCCAGCAGCCTCCAGACAGGGCTTGAAAAACTGTTTTTT

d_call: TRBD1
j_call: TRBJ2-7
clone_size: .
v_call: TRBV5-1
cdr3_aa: CASSLKGGQAAWDYEQYF
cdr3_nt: TGCGCCAGCAGCTTGAAGGGGGGACAGGCCGCGTGGGACTACGAGCAGTACTTC

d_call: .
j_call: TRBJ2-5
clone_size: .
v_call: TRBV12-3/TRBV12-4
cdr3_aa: CAGQIREKETQYF
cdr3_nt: TGTGCCGGTCAAATCCGGGAAAAAGAGACCCAGTACTTC

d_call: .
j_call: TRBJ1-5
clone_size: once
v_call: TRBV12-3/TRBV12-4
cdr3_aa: CASSRQVPSPQHF
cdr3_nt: TGTGCCAGCAGTCGACAGGTCCCGAGCCCCCAGCATTTT

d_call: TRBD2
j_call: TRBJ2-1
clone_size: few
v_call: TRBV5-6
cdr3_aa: CASSFASGGLSYNEQFF
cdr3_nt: TGTGCCAGCAGCTTCGCTAGCGGGGGGCTCTCCTACAATGAGCAGTTCTTC

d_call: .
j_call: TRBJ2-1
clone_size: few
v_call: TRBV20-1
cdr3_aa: CSARDLGLGNEQFF
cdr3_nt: TGCAGTGCTAGAGATCTTGGGCTCGGCAATGAGCAGTTCTTC